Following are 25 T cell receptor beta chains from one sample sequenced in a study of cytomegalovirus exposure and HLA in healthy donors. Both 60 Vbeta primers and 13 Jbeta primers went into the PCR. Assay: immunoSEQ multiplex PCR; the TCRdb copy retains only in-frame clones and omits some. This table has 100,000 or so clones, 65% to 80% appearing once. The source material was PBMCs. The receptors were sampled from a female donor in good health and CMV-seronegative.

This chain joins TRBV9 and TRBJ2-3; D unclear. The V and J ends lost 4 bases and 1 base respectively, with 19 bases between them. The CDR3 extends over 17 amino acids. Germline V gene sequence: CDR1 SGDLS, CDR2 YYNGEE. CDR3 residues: CASSSHSTPLGTDTQYF. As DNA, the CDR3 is TGTGCCAGCAGCTCCCACTCGACTCCTCTTGGCACAGATACGCAGTATTTT.

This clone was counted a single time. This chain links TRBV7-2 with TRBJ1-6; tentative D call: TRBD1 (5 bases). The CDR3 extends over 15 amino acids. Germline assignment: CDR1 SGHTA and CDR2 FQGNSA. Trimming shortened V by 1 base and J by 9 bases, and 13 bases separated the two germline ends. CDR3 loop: CASSLGRGIVSPLHF. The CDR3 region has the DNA TGTGCCAGCAGCTTAGGACGGGGGATCGTTTCACCCCTCCACTTT.

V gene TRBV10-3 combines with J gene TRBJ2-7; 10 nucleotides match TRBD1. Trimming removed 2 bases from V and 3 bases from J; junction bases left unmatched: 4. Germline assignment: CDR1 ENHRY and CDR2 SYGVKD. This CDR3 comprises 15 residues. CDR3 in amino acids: CAISEEGTGVYEQYF. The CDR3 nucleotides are TGTGCCATCAGTGAGGAGGGGACAGGGGTCTACGAGCAGTACTTC.

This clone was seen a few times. The CDR3 sequence is CASSPRRQGVGTEAFF. The CDR3 DNA reads as TGTGCCAGCAGTCCGAGGCGACAGGGGGTGGGAACTGAAGCTTTCTTT. The chain couples TRBV2 to TRBJ1-1; 9 nucleotides line up with TRBD1. The CDR3 has 16 amino acids. V lost 5 bases and J lost 5; bases outside the gene matches: 12. CDR1 is SNHLY and CDR2 is FYNNEI in the germline V gene.

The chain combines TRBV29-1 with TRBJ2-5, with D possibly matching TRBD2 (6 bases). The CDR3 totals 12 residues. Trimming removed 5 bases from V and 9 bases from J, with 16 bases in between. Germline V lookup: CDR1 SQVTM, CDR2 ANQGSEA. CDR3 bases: TGCAGCGTTCGAACGCCGGGGGAGGCCCAGTACTTC. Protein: CSVRTPGEAQYF.

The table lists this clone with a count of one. Here the CDR3 DNA reads TGTGCCAGTAGTCCGGGACTCTCCTACGAGCAGTACTTC. It specifies CASSPGLSYEQYF. The chain uses TRBV19 and TRBJ2-7; D perhaps matches TRBD2 (6 bases). V lost 5 bases, J lost 0 bases, and 8 bases lay in between. The V gene's germline CDR1 is LNHDA and CDR2 SQIVND (reference sequence). CDR3 length: 13 residues.

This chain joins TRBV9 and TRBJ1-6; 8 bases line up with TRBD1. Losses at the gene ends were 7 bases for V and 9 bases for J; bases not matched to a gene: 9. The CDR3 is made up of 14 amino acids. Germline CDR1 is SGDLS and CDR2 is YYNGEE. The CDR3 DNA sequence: TGTGCCAGCCGGGCAGGGGGCGCCGGTTCACCCCTCCACTTT. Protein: CASRAGGAGSPLHF.

CDR3 sequence: CASTVTTGGFKGGYTF. The DNA of the CDR3 is TGTGCCAGCACGGTAACGACAGGGGGATTTAAAGGAGGCTACACCTTC. The V and J genes are TRBV6-8 and TRBJ1-2; 9 bases are shared with TRBD1. The CDR3 has 16 residues. In germline, CDR1 is MNHGY, CDR2 SAAAGT. Trimming cost V 7 bases and J 8 bases; bases outside gene matches: 17.

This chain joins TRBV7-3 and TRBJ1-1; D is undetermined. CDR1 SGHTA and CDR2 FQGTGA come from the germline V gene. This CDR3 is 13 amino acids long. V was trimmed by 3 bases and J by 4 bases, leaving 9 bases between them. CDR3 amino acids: CASSFGSGTEAFF. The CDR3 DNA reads TGTGCCAGCAGCTTTGGATCAGGCACTGAAGCTTTCTTT. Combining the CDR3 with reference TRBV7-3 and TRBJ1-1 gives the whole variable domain GAGVSQTPSNKVTEKGKYVELRCDPISGHTALYWYRQSLGQGPEFLIYFQGTGAADDSGLPNDRFFAVRPEGSVSTLKIQRTERGDSAVYLCASSFGSGTEAFFGQGTRLTVV.

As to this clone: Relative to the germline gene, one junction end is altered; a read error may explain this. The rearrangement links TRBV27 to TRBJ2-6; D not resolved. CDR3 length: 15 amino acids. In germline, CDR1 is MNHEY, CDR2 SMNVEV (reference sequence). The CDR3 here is CASSLVGSGANVLTF. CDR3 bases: TGTGCCAGCAGTTTAGTTGGCTCTGGCGCCAACGTCCTGACTTTC.

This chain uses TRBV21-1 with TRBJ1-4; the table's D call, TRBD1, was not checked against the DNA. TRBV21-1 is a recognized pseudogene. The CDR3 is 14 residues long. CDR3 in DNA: TGTGCCAGCAGCATCAACAGGGGCAAGGGAAAACTGTTTTTT. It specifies CASSINRGKGKLFF.

CDR3 loop: CAWSVMAGVGYTF. In DNA form, the CDR3 reads TGTGCCTGGAGTGTAATGGCAGGGGTTGGCTACACCTTC. This chain connects TRBV30 to TRBJ1-2; D is possibly TRBD1 (6 bases). The CDR3 covers 13 residues. Germline CDR1 reads GTSNPN; CDR2 reads SVGIG (reference sequence). V gave up 0 bases and J gave up 7 bases, with 12 bases separating them.

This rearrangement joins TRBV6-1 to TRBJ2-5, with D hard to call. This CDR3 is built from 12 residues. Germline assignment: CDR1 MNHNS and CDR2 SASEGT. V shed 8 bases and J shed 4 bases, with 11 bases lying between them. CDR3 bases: TGTGCCAGCGGCCTAGATACAGAGACCCAGTACTTC. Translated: CASGLDTETQYF.

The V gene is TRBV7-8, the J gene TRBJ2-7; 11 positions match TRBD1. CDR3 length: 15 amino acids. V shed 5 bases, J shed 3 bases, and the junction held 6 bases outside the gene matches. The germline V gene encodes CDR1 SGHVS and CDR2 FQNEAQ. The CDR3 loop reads CASSLGTGGDYEQYF. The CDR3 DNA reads TGTGCCAGCAGCCTCGGGACAGGGGGGGACTACGAGCAGTACTTC.

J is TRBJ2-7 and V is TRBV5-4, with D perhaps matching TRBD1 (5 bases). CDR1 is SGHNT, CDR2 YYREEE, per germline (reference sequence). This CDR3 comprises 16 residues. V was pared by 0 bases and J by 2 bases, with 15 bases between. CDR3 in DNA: TGTGCCAGCAGCTTGGGGCGCCAGGGAACGGCCTACGAGCAGTACTTC. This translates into CASSLGRQGTAYEQYF.

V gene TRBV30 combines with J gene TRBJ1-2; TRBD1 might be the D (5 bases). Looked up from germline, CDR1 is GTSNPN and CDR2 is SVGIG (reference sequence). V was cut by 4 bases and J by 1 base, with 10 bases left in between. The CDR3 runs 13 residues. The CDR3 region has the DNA TGTGCCTGGATGTATCAGGGTAACTATGGCTACACCTTC. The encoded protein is CAWMYQGNYGYTF. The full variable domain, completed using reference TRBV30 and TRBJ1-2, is SQTIHQWPATLVQPVGSPLSLECTVEGTSNPNLYWYRQAAGRGLQLLFYSVGIGQISSEVPQNLSASRPQDRQFILSSKKLLLSDSGFYLCAWMYQGNYGYTFGSGTRLTVV.

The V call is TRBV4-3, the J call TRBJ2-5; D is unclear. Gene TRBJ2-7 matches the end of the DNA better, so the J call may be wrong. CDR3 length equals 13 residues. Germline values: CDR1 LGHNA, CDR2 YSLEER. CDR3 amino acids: CASSQDPLYEQYF. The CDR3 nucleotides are TGCGCCAGCAGCCAAGATCCCCTTTACGAGCAGTACTTC.

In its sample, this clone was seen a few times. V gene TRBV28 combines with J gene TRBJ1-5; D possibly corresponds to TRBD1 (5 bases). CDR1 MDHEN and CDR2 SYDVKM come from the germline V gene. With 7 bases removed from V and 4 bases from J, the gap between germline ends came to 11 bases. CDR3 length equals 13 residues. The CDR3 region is CASIGTHNQPQHF. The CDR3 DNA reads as TGTGCCAGCATTGGGACTCATAATCAGCCCCAGCATTTT.

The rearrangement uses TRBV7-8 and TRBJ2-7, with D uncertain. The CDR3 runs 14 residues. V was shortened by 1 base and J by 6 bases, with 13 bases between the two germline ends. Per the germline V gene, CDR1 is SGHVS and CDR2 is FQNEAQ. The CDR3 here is CASSLGGSPSEQYF. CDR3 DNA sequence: TGTGCCAGCAGCTTAGGCGGCAGTCCCTCCGAGCAGTACTTC.

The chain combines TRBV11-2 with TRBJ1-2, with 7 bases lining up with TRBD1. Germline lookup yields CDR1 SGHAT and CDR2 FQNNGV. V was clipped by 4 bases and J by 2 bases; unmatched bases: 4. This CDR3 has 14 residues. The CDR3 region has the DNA TGTGCCAGCAGCTCAGGGGGACGGAACTATGGCTACACCTTC. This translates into CASSSGGRNYGYTF.

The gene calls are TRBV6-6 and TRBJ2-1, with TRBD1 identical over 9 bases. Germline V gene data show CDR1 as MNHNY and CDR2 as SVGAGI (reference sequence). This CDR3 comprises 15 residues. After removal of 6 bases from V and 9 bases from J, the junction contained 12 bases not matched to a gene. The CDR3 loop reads CASSDPGQGRGEQFF. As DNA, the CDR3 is TGTGCCAGCAGCGACCCGGGACAGGGTAGGGGTGAGCAGTTCTTC.

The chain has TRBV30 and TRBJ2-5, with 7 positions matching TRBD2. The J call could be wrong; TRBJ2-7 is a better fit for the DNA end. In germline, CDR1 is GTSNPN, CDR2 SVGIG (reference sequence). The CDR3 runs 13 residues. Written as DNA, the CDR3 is TGTGCCTGGAGACTAGCGTTAGGGTACGAGCAGTACTTC. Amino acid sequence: CAWRLALGYEQYF.

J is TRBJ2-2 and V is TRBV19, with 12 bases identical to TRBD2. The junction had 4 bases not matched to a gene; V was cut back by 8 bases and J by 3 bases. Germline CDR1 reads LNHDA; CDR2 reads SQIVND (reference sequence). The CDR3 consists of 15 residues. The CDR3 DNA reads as TGTGCCAGTGAATGGACTAGCGGGGACACCGGGGAGCTGTTTTTT. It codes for CASEWTSGDTGELFF.

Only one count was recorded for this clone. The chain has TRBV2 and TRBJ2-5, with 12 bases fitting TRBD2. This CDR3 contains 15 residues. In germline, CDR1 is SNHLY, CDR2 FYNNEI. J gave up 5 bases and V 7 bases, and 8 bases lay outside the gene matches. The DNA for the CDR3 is TGTGCCAGCAAAGCTAGCGGGGGGGCCTTGGAGACCCAGTACTTC. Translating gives CASKASGGALETQYF.

The CDR3 loop is CASTGFGLVPQYF. CDR3 nucleotide sequence: TGTGCCAGTACCGGATTTGGACTAGTGCCGCAGTATTTT. The J gene is TRBJ2-3, the V gene TRBV19; TRBD2 agrees at 7 bases. The CDR3 length is 13 residues. After removal of 7 bases from V and 10 bases from J, the junction contained 11 bases not matched to a gene. CDR1 is LNHDA, CDR2 SQIVND, per germline (reference sequence). The full variable domain, with the rest looked up from reference TRBV19 and TRBJ2-3, is DGGITQSPKYLFRKEGQNVTLSCEQNLNHDAMYWYRQDPGQGLRLIYYSQIVNDFQKGDIAEGYSVSREKKESFPLTVTSAQKNPTAFYLCASTGFGLVPQYFGPGTRLTVL.